These 29 T cell receptor beta chains were all obtained from the same sample, sequenced in a study of cytomegalovirus exposure and HLA in healthy donors. PCR involved 60 Vbeta and 13 Jbeta primers. Assay: immunoSEQ multiplex PCR; the TCRdb copy retains only in-frame clones and omits some. The top ten clones hold roughly 1.4% of a sample with roughly 180,000 clones, around a tenth of them seen once. The specimen sequenced was PBMCs. These receptors came from a woman under 40 in good health and CMV-seropositive.

This clone turned up a few times. The CDR3 reads CASSLAADRPAYEQYF. In DNA, the CDR3 is TGTGCCAGCAGCCTAGCTGCGGACAGGCCAGCCTACGAGCAGTACTTC. The chain joins TRBV27 to TRBJ2-7, with 7 bases that match TRBD1. Germline V gene data show CDR1 as MNHEY and CDR2 as SMNVEV (reference sequence). The CDR3 has 16 amino acids. V lost 6 bases to trimming and J lost 2 bases; unmatched junction nucleotides: 13.

The chain couples TRBV9 to TRBJ2-7; TRBD1 matches 9 bases. The germline V gene has CDR1 SGDLS and CDR2 YYNGEE. J lost 6 bases, V lost 3 bases, and 13 bases had no gene match. The CDR3 consists of 16 residues. The CDR3 protein is CASSGYAGTGSGEQYF. CDR3 in DNA: TGTGCCAGCAGCGGTTATGCCGGGACAGGGTCCGGCGAGCAGTACTTC.

The chain combines TRBV6-6 with TRBJ1-3, with unresolved D. Trimming took 10 bases from V and 0 from J, leaving 16 bases between them. Looked up from germline, CDR1 is MNHNY and CDR2 is SVGAGI (reference sequence). The CDR3 runs 15 residues. CDR3 sequence (DNA): TGTGCCACCTCGACTCTAGGGAGCTCTGGAAACACCATATATTTT. Translating it yields CATSTLGSSGNTIYF.

The genes are TRBV10-3 and TRBJ2-7; D uncertain. The CDR3 runs 11 residues. Germline CDR1 ENHRY, CDR2 SYGVKD. The V end was cut by 4 bases, the J end by 6 bases, with 7 bases between. CDR3: CAISATGEQYF. For the CDR3, the DNA is TGTGCCATCAGTGCTACGGGCGAGCAGTACTTC.

V gene TRBV9 combines with J gene TRBJ1-1; D perhaps matches TRBD1 (5 bases). CDR1 and CDR2 (germline): SGDLS, YYNGEE. The ends were cut back, 0 bases at V and 10 bases at J, with 13 bases in the middle. The CDR3 has 13 residues. The CDR3 here is CASSVVGGRVAFF. DNA for the CDR3: TGTGCCAGCAGCGTAGTGGGGGGTCGGGTAGCTTTCTTT.

The rearrangement joins TRBV5-4 to TRBJ2-5; D gene ambiguous. The CDR3 loop spans 16 amino acids. The V end was cut by 4 bases, the J end by 4 bases, with 20 bases between. Germline V gene data show CDR1 as SGHNT and CDR2 as YYREEE (reference sequence). The CDR3 spells CASSPSELVIGETQYF. CDR3 coding DNA: TGTGCCAGCAGCCCCTCGGAGCTAGTGATTGGAGAGACCCAGTACTTC.

The chain combines TRBV18 with TRBJ2-1; the D is unclear. Germline V gene sequence: CDR1 KGHSH, CDR2 LQKENI. The V and J ends lost 0 bases and 3 bases respectively, with 6 bases between them. The CDR3 runs 14 residues. Here the CDR3 reads CASSPPTIYNEQFF. CDR3 nucleotide sequence: TGTGCCAGCTCACCACCAACTATCTACAATGAGCAGTTCTTC.

The chain combines TRBV6-5 with TRBJ1-3; no firm D call. The germline V and J ends were trimmed by 5 bases and 6 bases, with 17 bases remaining between them. The germline V gene has CDR1 MNHEY and CDR2 SVGAGI. This CDR3 is built from 15 residues. CDR3 protein: CASSTRTSIENTIYF. DNA of the CDR3: TGTGCCAGCAGTACCCGGACTTCTATAGAAAACACCATATATTTT.

The V gene is TRBV5-4, the J gene TRBJ1-2, with 7 bases aligning to TRBD1. The CDR3 is 14 residues long. The V gene end was trimmed by 4 bases and the J gene end by 6 bases; junction bases not matched to a gene: 9. CDR1 and CDR2 from the germline V gene are SGHNT and YYREEE (reference sequence). The CDR3 DNA is TGTGCCAGCAGCCGGACAGGCGGGGGGGATGGCTACACCTTC. This gives the protein CASSRTGGGDGYTF.

The chain couples TRBV5-4 to TRBJ2-7; 7 nucleotides agree with TRBD2. The CDR3 consists of 15 residues. CDR1 and CDR2 from the germline V gene are SGHNT and YYREEE (reference sequence). V lost 4 bases, J lost 1 base, and 8 bases stayed unmatched. CDR3 protein: CASSPSASGSYEQYF. The CDR3 bases are TGTGCCAGCAGCCCCTCAGCTAGCGGTTCCTACGAGCAGTACTTC.

This clone was picked up a small number of times. The chain employs TRBV5-1 and TRBJ2-4; D gene unclear. CDR1 and CDR2 from the germline V gene are SGHRS and YFSETQ. The CDR3 extends over 15 amino acids. Trimming took off 3 bases at V and 5 bases at J, with 15 bases between the two ends. The chain's CDR3 is CASSSEVPPENIQYF. The DNA for the CDR3 is TGCGCCAGCAGCTCCGAAGTACCCCCGGAAAACATTCAGTACTTC. Looking up the rest from reference TRBV5-1 and TRBJ2-4 gives the full variable domain: KAGVTQTPRYLIKTRGQQVTLSCSPISGHRSVSWYQQTPGQGLQFLFEYFSETQRNKGNFPGRFSGRQFSNSRSEMNVSTLELGDSALYLCASSSEVPPENIQYFGAGTRLSVL.

The chain carries TRBV6-5 and TRBJ2-7; D is perhaps TRBD2 (6 bases). V was pared by 9 bases and J by 2 bases, with 17 bases between. Germline lookup yields CDR1 MNHEY and CDR2 SVGAGI. CDR3 size: 14 residues. CDR3 region: CASRPTAGPYEQYF. In nucleotides, the CDR3 is TGTGCCAGTCGACCCACGGCGGGGCCCTACGAGCAGTACTTC.

This clone was seen a handful of times. V usage is TRBV6-5 and J usage is TRBJ2-2; 8 nucleotides line up with TRBD2. Germline-derived CDR1 and CDR2 are MNHEY and SVGAGI. The V and J ends lost 4 bases and 3 bases, in that order; junction bases with no gene match: 1. The CDR3 consists of 14 residues. CDR3 nucleotides: TGTGCCAGCAGTTTTAGCGGGGACACCGGGGAGCTGTTTTTT. This sequence encodes CASSFSGDTGELFF.

This rearrangement joins TRBV5-5 to TRBJ2-2, with 12 bases aligning to TRBD1. Germline V CDR1 and CDR2: SGHKS, YYEKEE (reference sequence). V trimming: 3 bases; J trimming: 7 bases; junction bases outside the gene matches: 7. This CDR3 is built from 16 residues. CDR3 DNA: TGTGCCAGCAGCTGGTCCGGGACAGGGGGCGACGGGGAGCTGTTTTTT. Amino acids: CASSWSGTGGDGELFF. The full variable domain, completed using reference TRBV5-5 and TRBJ2-2, is DAGVTQSPTHLIKTRGQQVTLRCSPISGHKSVSWYQQVLGQGPQFIFQYYEKEERGRGNFPDRFSARQFPNYSSELNVNALLLGDSALYLCASSWSGTGGDGELFFGEGSRLTVL.

The J gene is TRBJ1-2, the V gene TRBV9; TRBD1 aligns across 7 bases. This CDR3 is 14 amino acids long. Per germline, CDR1 SGDLS and CDR2 YYNGEE. The V segment lost 4 bases and the J segment 5 bases; nucleotides outside the gene matches: 8. CDR3 sequence: CASSSRQGRYGYTF. CDR3 in DNA: TGTGCCAGCAGCTCTCGACAGGGTCGGTATGGCTACACCTTC.

The chain uses TRBV14 and TRBJ2-1, with D maybe TRBD1 (6 bases). Germline lookup yields CDR1 SGHDN and CDR2 FVKESK. The CDR3 is made up of 14 amino acids. V gave up 0 bases and J gave up 13 bases, with 16 bases separating them. CDR3 region: CASSQDSGDNRQFF. CDR3 DNA: TGTGCCAGCAGCCAAGATTCCGGGGACAATAGACAGTTCTTC.

The table lists this clone with a few counts. This chain links TRBV5-6 with TRBJ2-5; 10 bases line up with TRBD2. V lost 4 bases, J lost 3 bases, and 3 bases stayed unmatched. CDR3 length: 14 residues. The germline gives CDR1 SGHDT, CDR2 YYEEEE. The CDR3 DNA sequence: TGTGCCAGCAGCCCTGGACTAGCGGAAGAGACCCAGTACTTC. Amino acid sequence: CASSPGLAEETQYF.

The chain has TRBV7-6 and TRBJ2-3, with unresolved D. The CDR3 is made up of 13 amino acids. Looked up from germline, CDR1 is SGHVS and CDR2 is FNYEAQ. V was cut by 8 bases and J by 4 bases, with 13 bases left in between. CDR3 in amino acids: CASRSGSSDTQYF. In DNA form, the CDR3 reads TGTGCCAGCCGCTCCGGGTCCTCAGATACGCAGTATTTT. The complete variable domain, with remaining parts taken from reference TRBV7-6 and TRBJ2-3, reads GAGVSQSPRYKVTKRGQDVALRCDPISGHVSLYWYRQALGQGPEFLTYFNYEAQQDKSGLPNDRFSAERPEGSISTLTIQRTEQRDSAMYRCASRSGSSDTQYFGPGTRLTVL.

This clone has only a few counts. The chain is built from TRBV6-1 and TRBJ1-5; D is perhaps TRBD1 (6 bases). The germline V and J ends were trimmed by 2 bases and 7 bases, with 12 bases remaining between them. The V gene's germline CDR1 is MNHNS and CDR2 SASEGT. This CDR3 is 14 amino acids long. The CDR3 spells CASSEYGGLQPQHF. CDR3 in DNA: TGTGCCAGCAGTGAATATGGGGGCTTGCAGCCCCAGCATTTT.

Concerning this clone itself: Different DNA sequences within this sample yield the same CDR3. This sequence joins TRBV4-1 and TRBJ1-1; D might be TRBD1 (5 bases). V was cut by 2 bases and J by 7 bases, with 20 bases left in between. Germline assignment: CDR1 MGHRA and CDR2 YSYEKL. CDR3 length: 16 amino acids. The CDR3 is CASSQPWGTGRVEAFF. The CDR3 bases are TGCGCCAGCAGCCAACCGTGGGGTACAGGAAGAGTTGAAGCTTTCTTT.

The CDR3 reads CASRDRALEKLFF. The CDR3 DNA reads TGTGCCAGCAGGGACAGGGCCCTCGAAAAACTGTTTTTT. The chain has TRBV2 and TRBJ1-4, with 8 bases identical to TRBD1. The CDR3 sequence is 13 residues long. V lost 6 bases, J lost 8 bases, and 5 bases stayed unmatched. CDR1 is SNHLY and CDR2 is FYNNEI in the germline V gene.

V usage is TRBV5-1 and J usage is TRBJ2-1, with TRBD2 matching over 9 bases. From germline, CDR1 is SGHRS and CDR2 YFSETQ. Losses at the gene ends were 1 base for V and 4 bases for J; bases not matched to a gene: 9. The CDR3 totals 17 residues. CDR3: CASSLYSTSGSYNEQFF. CDR3 sequence (DNA): TGCGCCAGCAGCTTGTATTCGACTAGCGGCTCTTACAATGAGCAGTTCTTC.

The V and J genes are TRBV21-1 and TRBJ2-5; the table gives TRBD1 as D, unverified against the DNA. TRBV21-1 is a pseudogene locus. This CDR3 contains 15 residues. CDR3 in amino acids: CASKNRDSVQETQYF. Here the CDR3 DNA reads TGTGCCAGCAAAAACCGGGACAGTGTTCAAGAGACCCAGTACTTC.

This clone occurred a few times. The chain recombines TRBV19 with TRBJ1-1; perhaps TRBD1 as D (6 bases). V lost 3 bases, J lost 3 bases, and 14 bases lay in between. CDR1 and CDR2 from the germline V gene are LNHDA and SQIVND (reference sequence). The CDR3 length is 15 residues. The CDR3 loop is CASSMTGLIDTEAFF. CDR3 sequence (DNA): TGTGCCAGTAGTATGACAGGCCTAATAGACACTGAAGCTTTCTTT.

This clone was seen a handful of times. This rearrangement joins TRBV5-1 to TRBJ2-2, with 8 positions matching TRBD2. Germline V CDR1 and CDR2: SGHRS, YFSETQ. The ends lost 0 bases at V and 5 bases at J; junction bases unmatched: 6. The CDR3 sequence is 16 residues long. For the CDR3, the DNA is TGCGCCAGCAGCTTGGAGGCGGGAGGTCGAACCGGGGAGCTGTTTTTT. Its protein product is CASSLEAGGRTGELFF.

The genes are TRBV7-2 and TRBJ1-4; no reliable D call. The CDR3 has 14 amino acids. In germline, CDR1 is SGHTA, CDR2 FQGNSA. V lost 4 bases, J lost 7 bases, and 13 bases lay in between. As DNA, the CDR3 is TGTGCCAGCAGCTCTGACGGTTCAGGTGAAAAACTGTTTTTT. Encoded protein: CASSSDGSGEKLFF.

The V call is TRBV10-1, the J call TRBJ2-7; the match to TRBD1 covers 7 bases. Germline V gene lookup returns CDR1 WNHNN and CDR2 SYGVQD (reference sequence). This CDR3 is built from 15 residues. V gave up 4 bases and J gave up 5 bases; unmatched junction bases: 11. This chain's CDR3 is CASSAAATRGHEQYF. In DNA form, the CDR3 reads TGCGCCAGCAGTGCGGCAGCTACAAGGGGGCACGAGCAGTACTTC.

The chain has TRBV6-4 and TRBJ2-7; possibly TRBD1 for D (6 bases). The CDR3 is 15 residues long. Germline V gene data show CDR1 as MRHNA and CDR2 as SNTAGT. V shed 4 bases and J shed 1 base, with 14 bases lying between them. The CDR3 sequence: CASSVGAGASYEQYF. CDR3 nucleotides: TGTGCCAGCAGTGTCGGGGCAGGGGCTTCCTACGAGCAGTACTTC.

This clone occurred a few times. The rearrangement joins TRBV19 to TRBJ2-1, with TRBD2 identical over 13 bases. The CDR3 runs 14 residues. J lost 8 bases, V lost 8 bases, and 6 bases had no gene match. Germline CDR1 is LNHDA and CDR2 is SQIVND (reference sequence). The CDR3: CASGRTSGSDEQFF. DNA of the CDR3: TGTGCCAGTGGTAGGACTAGCGGGAGCGATGAGCAGTTCTTC.